This T cell receptor (beta chain) was sequenced in a study of T cell responses to AZD1222 COVID-19 vaccine. Clones were sequenced by immunoSEQ multiplex PCR, and TCRdb holds only the in-frame ones, with some missing. The sample includes about 150,000 clones, about 91% of them seen just once. V dropped 1 base and J dropped 7; count of bases not matched to a gene: 11. In germline, CDR1 is SEHNR, CDR2 FQNEAQ (reference sequence). The CDR3 sequence is 16 residues long. Points on this clone: What it recognizes is unknown.

Study-wide findings and caveats: After the peak T cell response, and only then, were repertoires sampled. Only a handful of people who got AZD1222 tested seropositive at baseline. Close to half of all spike-specific TCRs reportedly target regions of the variants that are unmutated.

This chain uses TRBV7-9 with TRBJ1-2, with TRBD1 matching over 8 bases. The sample was peripheral blood, taken on day 0 of AZD1222 vaccination. The TCR comes from an adult in good health. The CDR3 is CASSLGQGSTGSGYTF. In DNA form, the CDR3 reads TGTGCCAGCAGCTTAGGACAGGGGAGCACCGGGTCTGGCTACACCTTC.